This T cell receptor (beta chain) was captured by sequencing in a study of T cell repertoires in cytomegalovirus infection. Looking at the study overall: It was recently identified HLA-C-restricted and well-studied HLA-B-restricted CMV epitopes that the study used.

TCRdb recomputed calls from the reads with MiXCR, one row per CDR3 protein. This sample has about 500,000 distinct CDR3 sequences, with 33% found just once. Only one count was recorded for this clonotype. Its antigen is currently unknown. The V gene end was trimmed by 6 bases and the J gene end by 9 bases; junction bases not matched to a gene: 5. The CDR3 contains 12 residues. Germline V lookup: CDR1 SNHLY, CDR2 FYNNEI. Points from the study as a whole: Identification of carriers of CMV plus the relevant HLA was achieved through cumulative public TCR beta family frequency. HLA-C-restricted CMV-specific TCR beta clonotypes were dominant in the ex vivo response.

The starting material was cultured PBMCs, obtained from culture after CMV antigen stimulation. The chain combines TRBV2 with TRBJ2-1; 7 nucleotides align to TRBD2. The receptor comes from a human donor in good health (CMV status not recorded). Some clones in this sample may be carry-over from other donors' samples. The CDR3 spells CASSRGVFEQFF. Written as DNA, the CDR3 is TGTGCCAGCAGCCGGGGGGTTTTTGAGCAGTTCTTC.